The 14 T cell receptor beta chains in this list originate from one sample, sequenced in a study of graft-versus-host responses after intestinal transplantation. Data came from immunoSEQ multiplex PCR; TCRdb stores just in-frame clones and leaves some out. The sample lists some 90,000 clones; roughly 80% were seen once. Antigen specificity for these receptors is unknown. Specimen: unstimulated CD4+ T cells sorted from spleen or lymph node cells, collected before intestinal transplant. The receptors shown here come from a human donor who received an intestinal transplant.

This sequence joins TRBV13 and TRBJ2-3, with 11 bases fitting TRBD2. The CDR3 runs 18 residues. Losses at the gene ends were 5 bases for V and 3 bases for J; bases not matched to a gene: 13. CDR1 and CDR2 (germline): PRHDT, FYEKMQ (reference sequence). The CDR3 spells CASSPTRLAGSQTDTQYF. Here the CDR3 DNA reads TGTGCCAGCAGCCCGACACGACTAGCGGGGTCCCAGACAGATACGCAGTATTTT.

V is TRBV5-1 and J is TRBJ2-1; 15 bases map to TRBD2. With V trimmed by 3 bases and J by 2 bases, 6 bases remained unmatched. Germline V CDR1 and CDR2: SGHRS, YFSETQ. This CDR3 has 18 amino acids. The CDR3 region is CASSSPGTSGRPYNEQFF. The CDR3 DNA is TGCGCCAGCAGCTCGCCCGGGACTAGCGGGAGGCCCTACAATGAGCAGTTCTTC.

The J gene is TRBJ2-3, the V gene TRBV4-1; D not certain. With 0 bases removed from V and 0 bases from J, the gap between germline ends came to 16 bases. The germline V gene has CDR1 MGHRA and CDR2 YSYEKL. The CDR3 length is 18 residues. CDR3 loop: CASSQDIGGPASTDTQYF. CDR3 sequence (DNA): TGCGCCAGCAGCCAAGATATTGGTGGCCCTGCTAGCACAGATACGCAGTATTTT.

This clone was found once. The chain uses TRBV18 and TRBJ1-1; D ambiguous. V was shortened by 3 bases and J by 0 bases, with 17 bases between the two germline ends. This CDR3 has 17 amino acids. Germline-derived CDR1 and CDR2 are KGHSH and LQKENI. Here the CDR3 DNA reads TGTGCCAGCTCACCTCTTTCCCTAGTCGGCATGAACACTGAAGCTTTCTTT. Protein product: CASSPLSLVGMNTEAFF.

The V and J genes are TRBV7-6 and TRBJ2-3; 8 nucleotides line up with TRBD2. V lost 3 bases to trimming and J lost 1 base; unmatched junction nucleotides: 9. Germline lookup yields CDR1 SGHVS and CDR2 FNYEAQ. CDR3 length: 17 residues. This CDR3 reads CASSLGPGLGGTDTQYF. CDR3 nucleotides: TGTGCCAGCAGCTTGGGACCGGGACTAGGGGGCACAGATACGCAGTATTTT.

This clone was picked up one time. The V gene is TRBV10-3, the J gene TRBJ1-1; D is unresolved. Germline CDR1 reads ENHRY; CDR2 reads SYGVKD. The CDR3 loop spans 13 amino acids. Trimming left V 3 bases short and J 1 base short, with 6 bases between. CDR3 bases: TGTGCCATCAGTGACGGAGGGAACACTGAAGCTTTCTTT. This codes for CAISDGGNTEAFF.

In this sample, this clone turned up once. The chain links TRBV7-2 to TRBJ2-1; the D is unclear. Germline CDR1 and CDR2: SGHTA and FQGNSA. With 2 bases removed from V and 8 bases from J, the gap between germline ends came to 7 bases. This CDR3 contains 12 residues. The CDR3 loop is CASSLRLDEQFF. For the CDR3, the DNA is TGTGCCAGCAGCTTAAGGCTAGATGAGCAGTTCTTC.

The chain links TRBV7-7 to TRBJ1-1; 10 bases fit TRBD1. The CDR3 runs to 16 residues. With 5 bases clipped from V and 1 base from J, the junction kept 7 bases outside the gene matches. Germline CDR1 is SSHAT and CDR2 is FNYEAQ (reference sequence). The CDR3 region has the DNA TGTGCCAGCAGCCCATTGACAGGGGGCGCGAACACTGAAGCTTTCTTT. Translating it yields CASSPLTGGANTEAFF. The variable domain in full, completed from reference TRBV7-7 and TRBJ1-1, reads GAGVSQSPRYKVTKRGQDVTLRCDPISSHATLYWYQQALGQGPEFLTYFNYEAQPDKSGLPSDRFSAERPEGSISTLTIQRTEQRDSAMYRCASSPLTGGANTEAFFGQGTRLTVV.

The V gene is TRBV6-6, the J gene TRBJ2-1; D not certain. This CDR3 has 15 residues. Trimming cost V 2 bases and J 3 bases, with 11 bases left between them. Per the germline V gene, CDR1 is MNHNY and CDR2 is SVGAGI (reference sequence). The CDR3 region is CASSYGRVVYNEQFF. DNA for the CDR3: TGTGCCAGCAGTTACGGGCGAGTGGTCTACAATGAGCAGTTCTTC.

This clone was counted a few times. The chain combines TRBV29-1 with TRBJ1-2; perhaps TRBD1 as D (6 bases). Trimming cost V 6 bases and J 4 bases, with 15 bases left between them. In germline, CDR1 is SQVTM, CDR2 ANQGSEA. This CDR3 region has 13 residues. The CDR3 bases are TGCAGCGTCCGCGCCTACAGGGTCTATGGCTACACCTTC. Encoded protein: CSVRAYRVYGYTF.

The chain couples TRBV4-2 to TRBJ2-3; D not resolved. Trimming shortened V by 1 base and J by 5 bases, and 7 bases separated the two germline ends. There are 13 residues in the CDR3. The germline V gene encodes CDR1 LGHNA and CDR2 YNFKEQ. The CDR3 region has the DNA TGTGCCAGCAGCCAAGTCGGTGAAGATACGCAGTATTTT. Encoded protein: CASSQVGEDTQYF.

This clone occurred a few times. CDR3 protein: CASGSSAYNEQFF. The CDR3 nucleotides read TGTGCTAGTGGTTCAAGCGCCTACAATGAGCAGTTCTTC. V is TRBV12-5 and J is TRBJ2-1; D gene ambiguous. Germline V gives CDR1 LGHNT, CDR2 FRNRAP. V was trimmed by 4 bases and J by 2 bases, leaving 6 bases between them. The CDR3 totals 13 residues.

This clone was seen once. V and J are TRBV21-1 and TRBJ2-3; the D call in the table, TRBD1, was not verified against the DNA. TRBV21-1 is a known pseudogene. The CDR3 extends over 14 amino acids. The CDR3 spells CASSNHPGTDTQYF. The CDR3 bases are TGTGCCAGCAGCAATCATCCAGGGACAGATACGCAGTATTTT.

CDR3 bases: TGTGCCAGCAGCACTCAGCCAGGGGTCTACTACGAGCAGTACTTC. It encodes CASSTQPGVYYEQYF. The rearrangement joins TRBV11-1 to TRBJ2-7; the D gene is possibly TRBD1 (6 bases). CDR1 is SGHAT, CDR2 FQDESV, per germline (reference sequence). CDR3 length: 15 amino acids. Trimming left V 5 bases short and J 3 bases short, with 17 bases between.